This TCR beta chain emerged from a study of T cells in Graves' hyperthyroidism and ophthalmopathy. The CDR3 loop spans 15 amino acids. Germline lookup yields CDR1 MGHRA and CDR2 YSYEKL. After removal of 3 bases from V and 5 bases from J, the junction contained 7 bases not matched to a gene. TCR beta CDR3 region amplification was performed from RNA transcripts. The HTBI primer set served for first-round RT-PCR of the TCR CDR3. TCRdb reanalysed the multiplex PCR reads using MiXCR and keeps one entry per CDR3 protein. Among around 200,000 distinct CDR3 sequences listed, more than 15% were seen once. This clonotype showed up just a few times.

Sequenced material: blood. This sequence originates from a woman aged 45 to 65 with Graves' hyperthyroidism. The chain recombines TRBV4-1 with TRBJ1-2, with 9 bases fitting TRBD1. The CDR3 region has the DNA TGCGCCAGCAGCCACCCACAGGGGGCGGTTTATGGCTACACCTTC. It specifies CASSHPQGAVYGYTF.